This T cell receptor beta chain was identified in a study of T cell repertoires in cytomegalovirus infection. Study-level information: Public TCR beta signatures provided an indication of both CMV infection and a matching HLA type.

In its sample, this clonotype was seen a few times. The antigen is undetermined. V lost 1 base and J lost 2; bases outside the gene matches: 6. The CDR3 length is 16 residues. Germline CDR1 reads LNHNV; CDR2 reads YYDKDF (reference sequence). Each CDR3 protein is one row after TCRdb ran MiXCR on the reads. This sample has around 550,000 distinct CDR3 sequences, with less than 30% found just once. Study-level results: Summed public TCR beta family frequency identified CMV carriers bearing the relevant HLA. Clonotypes of TCR beta that were HLA-C-restricted and CMV-specific dominated the ex vivo response.

This clonotype was obtained from a human donor in good health (CMV status not recorded). Some clones in this sample may be carry-over from other donors' samples. The sequenced sample consisted of PBMCs. The chain is built from TRBV15 and TRBJ2-3; 7 bases match TRBD1. The CDR3 sequence is CATSRAGDRFTDTQYF. Here the CDR3 DNA reads TGTGCCACCAGCAGAGCCGGGGACAGATTCACAGATACGCAGTATTTT.